The 30 T cell receptor beta chains below were found in one sample sequenced in a study of blood T cell repertoires in COVID-19. TCRdb's table, derived via immunoSEQ multiplex PCR, lists solely in-frame clones and lacks some. This sample has hundreds of thousands of clones, with about 90% found just once. Sequencing was carried out using peripheral blood. These receptors were obtained from a young man with active or convalescent COVID-19.

This chain links TRBV6-6 with TRBJ1-5; D perhaps matches TRBD1 (6 bases). Trimming shortened V by 6 bases and J by 4 bases, and 16 bases separated the two germline ends. This CDR3 contains 15 residues. CDR1 MNHNY and CDR2 SVGAGI come from the germline V gene (reference sequence). CDR3 residues: CASSILRDKNQPQHF. Here the CDR3 DNA reads TGTGCCAGCAGCATCCTACGGGACAAAAATCAGCCCCAGCATTTT.

This clone has just a few counts. The chain recombines TRBV4-1 with TRBJ1-2; D gene ambiguous. V lost 1 base to trimming and J lost 4 bases, with 7 bases between them. Germline-derived CDR1 and CDR2 are MGHRA and YSYEKL. CDR3 size: 13 residues. The CDR3 bases are TGCGCCAGCAGCCAAGTAGGGAGCTATGGCTACACCTTC. Translation gives CASSQVGSYGYTF.

The chain is built from TRBV5-6 and TRBJ2-5; 10 bases are shared with TRBD1. Germline assignment: CDR1 SGHDT and CDR2 YYEEEE. CDR3 length: 14 residues. V was pared by 5 bases and J by 5 bases, with 6 bases of the junction left unmatched. The CDR3 DNA reads TGTGCCAGCAGAGAGACAGGGGGCCGGGAGACCCAGTACTTC. Its protein is CASRETGGRETQYF.

The chain recombines TRBV4-1 with TRBJ1-1; weak D call: TRBD1 (5 bases). The V gene lost 1 base and the J gene lost 1 base, with 16 bases spanning the gap. The CDR3 has 17 residues. The germline V gene has CDR1 MGHRA and CDR2 YSYEKL. Here the CDR3 reads CASSQGIGRGRNTEAFF. CDR3 sequence (DNA): TGCGCCAGCAGCCAAGGCATAGGAAGGGGAAGGAACACTGAAGCTTTCTTT.

The chain employs TRBV19 and TRBJ1-2; 10 bases fit TRBD1. The CDR3 has 17 residues. Losses at the gene ends were 6 bases for V and 8 bases for J; bases not matched to a gene: 18. Germline CDR1 LNHDA, CDR2 SQIVND (reference sequence). Written as DNA, the CDR3 is TGTGCCAGTAGACTGCCGGGACAGGGGCCCTTCCGCGGAGGCTACACCTTC. It specifies CASRLPGQGPFRGGYTF.

The V call is TRBV27, the J call TRBJ2-2; TRBD1 is a possible D gene (5 bases). Trimming cost V 8 bases and J 1 base, with 5 bases left between them. CDR1 and CDR2 (germline): MNHEY, SMNVEV (reference sequence). The CDR3 runs to 12 residues. CDR3 sequence (DNA): TGTGCCAGCGGACAGAACACCGGGGAGCTGTTTTTT. This codes for CASGQNTGELFF.

The J gene is TRBJ1-4, the V gene TRBV2; TRBD1 agrees at 10 bases. The CDR3 is 14 residues long. Trimming took 7 bases from V and 8 from J; bases not matched to a gene: 7. From germline, CDR1 is SNHLY and CDR2 FYNNEI. Here the CDR3 reads CASILGTGAEKLFF. The CDR3 DNA reads TGTGCCAGCATTCTCGGGACAGGGGCAGAAAAACTGTTTTTT.

This chain uses TRBV15 with TRBJ1-5; D unclear. Between the trimmed V and J ends, which lost 3 bases and 2 bases, there was a span of 14 bases. The CDR3 contains 16 residues. In germline, CDR1 is LNHNV, CDR2 YYDKDF (reference sequence). The CDR3 loop reads CATSSGFGWGNQPQHF. CDR3 sequence (DNA): TGTGCCACCAGCAGTGGGTTCGGGTGGGGCAATCAGCCCCAGCATTTT.

V gene TRBV7-9 combines with J gene TRBJ2-5; TRBD2 matches 11 bases. The CDR3 is 16 residues long. Per the germline V gene, CDR1 is SEHNR and CDR2 is FQNEAQ (reference sequence). J lost 5 bases, V lost 4 bases, and 9 bases had no gene match. The CDR3 nucleotides are TGTGCCAGCAGCTACGGCACTAGCGGGGGTTGGGAGACCCAGTACTTC. The encoded protein is CASSYGTSGGWETQYF. Drawing the rest from reference TRBV7-9 and TRBJ2-5, the complete variable domain is DTGVSQNPRHKITKRGQNVTFRCDPISEHNRLYWYRQTLGQGPEFLTYFQNEAQLEKSRLLSDRFSAERPKGSFSTLEIQRTEQGDSAMYLCASSYGTSGGWETQYFGPGTRLLVL.

The J gene is TRBJ1-2, the V gene TRBV18; 8 nucleotides line up with TRBD1. Trimming took 3 bases from V and 4 from J; bases not matched to a gene: 4. Germline CDR1 reads KGHSH; CDR2 reads LQKENI. The CDR3 consists of 14 residues. DNA for the CDR3: TGTGCCAGCTCACCGGACAGGGATAGCTATGGCTACACCTTC. Amino acid sequence: CASSPDRDSYGYTF.

By sample fraction, this clone is medium-sized. CDR3 protein: CASSERSGEVGELFF. The CDR3 coding sequence is TGTGCCAGCAGTGAACGTAGCGGGGAGGTCGGGGAGCTGTTTTTT. V and J are TRBV6-1 and TRBJ2-2; 8 bases match TRBD2. The V gene's germline CDR1 is MNHNS and CDR2 SASEGT. This CDR3 spans 15 amino acids. V shed 2 bases, J shed 7 bases, and the junction held 6 bases outside the gene matches.

This clone was found once. This chain links TRBV15 with TRBJ2-7; D gene unclear. This CDR3 contains 12 residues. V shed 6 bases and J shed 0 bases, with 6 bases lying between them. The V gene's germline CDR1 is LNHNV and CDR2 YYDKDF (reference sequence). CDR3 sequence: CATSRRSYEQYF. As DNA, the CDR3 is TGTGCCACCAGTAGACGCTCCTACGAGCAGTACTTC.

The chain recombines TRBV9 with TRBJ2-1; 8 nucleotides line up with TRBD1. The CDR3 has 16 amino acids. The J segment lost 3 bases and the V segment lost 4 bases, leaving 9 bases of the junction unmatched. Germline V gene sequence: CDR1 SGDLS, CDR2 YYNGEE. CDR3 nucleotide sequence: TGTGCCAGCAGCACCTCCGGGACAGGAATCTACAATGAGCAGTTCTTC. It translates to CASSTSGTGIYNEQFF.

This clone was picked up one time. The V and J genes are TRBV2 and TRBJ2-1, with 7 bases matching TRBD2. The V and J ends lost 2 bases and 1 base, in that order; junction bases with no gene match: 20. The CDR3 length is 21 residues. Germline CDR1 is SNHLY and CDR2 is FYNNEI. The CDR3 DNA sequence: TGTGCCAGCAGTGAAAGTCAGGCGGGAGTAATTCAAGGCTTATCCTACAATGAGCAGTTCTTC. This gives the protein CASSESQAGVIQGLSYNEQFF. Looking up the rest from reference TRBV2 and TRBJ2-1 gives the full variable domain: EPEVTQTPSHQVTQMGQEVILRCVPISNHLYFYWYRQILGQKVEFLVSFYNNEISEKSEIFDDQFSVERPDGSNFTLKIRSTKLEDSAMYFCASSESQAGVIQGLSYNEQFFGPGTRLTVL.

CDR3 loop: CASPSQDSGANVLTF. The CDR3 nucleotides are TGTGCCAGTCCTTCACAGGATTCTGGGGCCAACGTCCTGACTTTC. This sequence joins TRBV6-5 and TRBJ2-6; maybe TRBD1 (5 bases). Germline values: CDR1 MNHEY, CDR2 SVGAGI. The CDR3 runs to 15 residues. The ends were cut back, 9 bases at V and 1 base at J, with 13 bases in the middle.

The chain is built from TRBV3-1 (or the pseudogene TRBV3-2) and TRBJ1-6; D call uncertain. Germline assignment: CDR1 LGHDT and CDR2 YNNKEL (reference sequence). The CDR3 contains 15 residues. Trimming cost V 2 bases and J 7 bases, with 12 bases left between them. Here the CDR3 reads CASSQLSGRNSPLHF. The CDR3 nucleotides read TGTGCCAGCAGCCAACTGTCAGGCCGAAATTCACCCCTCCACTTT.

This clone appeared once. V is TRBV10-3 and J is TRBJ2-7, with TRBD1 matching over 7 bases. The length of the CDR3 is 13 residues. Per germline, CDR1 ENHRY and CDR2 SYGVKD. V lost 6 bases to trimming and J lost 5 bases; unmatched junction nucleotides: 7. The CDR3 nucleotides are TGTGCCATCAGCGGACAGGTTAGCAACGAGCAGTACTTC. Its protein product is CAISGQVSNEQYF.

The chain joins TRBV20-1 to TRBJ2-1; 7 bases align to TRBD2. The CDR3 has 16 amino acids. Germline CDR1 reads DFQATT; CDR2 reads SNEGSKA (reference sequence). After removal of 3 bases from V and 4 bases from J, the junction contained 12 bases not matched to a gene. The DNA of the CDR3 is TGCAGTGCTAGTAACGCAGCGGGGTTTTTGTACAATGAGCAGTTCTTC. It yields the protein CSASNAAGFLYNEQFF.

The chain joins TRBV7-6 to TRBJ2-1; D is perhaps TRBD2 (5 bases). This CDR3 has 16 residues. The germline V gene has CDR1 SGHVS and CDR2 FNYEAQ. Trimming pared 1 base from V and 0 bases from J, leaving 10 bases between. CDR3 sequence reads: CASSLVTTNSYNEQFF. CDR3 sequence (DNA): TGTGCCAGCAGCTTAGTCACGACTAACTCCTACAATGAGCAGTTCTTC. The full variable domain, its missing parts supplied by reference TRBV7-6 and TRBJ2-1, is GAGVSQSPRYKVTKRGQDVALRCDPISGHVSLYWYRQALGQGPEFLTYFNYEAQQDKSGLPNDRFSAERPEGSISTLTIQRTEQRDSAMYRCASSLVTTNSYNEQFFGPGTRLTVL.

This clone was counted a single time. The J gene is TRBJ1-2, the V gene TRBV10-3; a weak D match, TRBD1 (6 bases). Trimming stripped 3 bases from V and 7 bases from J, with 12 bases between. There are 13 residues in the CDR3. The germline CDR1 and CDR2 sequences are ENHRY and SYGVKD. The CDR3 bases are TGTGCCATCAGTGAACAGGGTGGGTCTGGCTACACCTTC. Its protein is CAISEQGGSGYTF.

The chain joins TRBV7-9 to TRBJ2-1, with 7 bases identical to TRBD2. The length of the CDR3 is 17 residues. The germline V gene encodes CDR1 SEHNR and CDR2 FQNEAQ (reference sequence). V shed 6 bases and J 0 bases; nucleotides not matched to a gene: 11. The chain's CDR3 is CASRDGTSGISYNEQFF. CDR3 DNA: TGTGCCAGCAGAGACGGGACCAGCGGGATCTCCTACAATGAGCAGTTCTTC.

The chain couples TRBV19 to TRBJ2-7; 7 bases are shared with TRBD1. Trimming at V came to 5 bases and at J to 7 bases, leaving 11 bases not matched to a gene. The CDR3 sequence is 14 residues long. Germline V CDR1 and CDR2: LNHDA, SQIVND (reference sequence). In DNA form, the CDR3 reads TGTGCCAGTAGTGGGGGACAGCCCTTTGATGAGCAGTACTTC. Translating it yields CASSGGQPFDEQYF.

The chain couples TRBV9 to TRBJ2-2; TRBD1 agrees at 7 bases. Unmatched junction bases numbered 5, after V lost 2 bases and J lost 7 bases. Germline-derived CDR1 and CDR2 are SGDLS and YYNGEE. The CDR3 is made up of 14 amino acids. The DNA of the CDR3 is TGTGCCAGCAGCGTGCTAGGGGGCAGCGGGGAGCTGTTTTTT. It specifies CASSVLGGSGELFF. The full variable domain, completed using reference TRBV9 and TRBJ2-2, is DSGVTQTPKHLITATGQRVTLRCSPRSGDLSVYWYQQSLDQGLQFLIQYYNGEERAKGNILERFSAQQFPDLHSELNLSSLELGDSALYFCASSVLGGSGELFFGEGSRLTVL.

The V gene is TRBV5-5, the J gene TRBJ1-1; D gene ambiguous. Trimming took off 1 base at V and 11 bases at J, with 18 bases between the two ends. CDR1 and CDR2 from the germline V gene are SGHKS and YYEKEE (reference sequence). CDR3 length: 14 amino acids. CDR3 amino acids: CASSLIHGVSEAFF. CDR3 nucleotide sequence: TGTGCCAGCAGCTTGATTCACGGGGTATCGGAGGCTTTCTTT.

The chain links TRBV6-5 to TRBJ2-1, with no clear D. CDR1 is MNHEY and CDR2 is SVGAGI in the germline V gene. Between the trimmed V and J ends, which lost 2 bases and 4 bases, there was a span of 9 bases. The CDR3 runs to 14 residues. CDR3: CASSYEYAYNEQFF. CDR3 nucleotides: TGTGCCAGCAGTTACGAGTATGCTTACAATGAGCAGTTCTTC.

V gene TRBV7-7 combines with J gene TRBJ2-1; 7 positions agree with TRBD2. This CDR3 contains 14 residues. Germline V gene data show CDR1 as SSHAT and CDR2 as FNYEAQ (reference sequence). V was pared by 5 bases and J by 5 bases, with 6 bases of the junction left unmatched. The CDR3 spells CASSRWTSHNEQFF. Written as DNA, the CDR3 is TGTGCCAGCAGCCGCTGGACTAGTCACAATGAGCAGTTCTTC.

The chain joins TRBV5-5 to TRBJ1-1; unclear D gene. The CDR3 has 14 residues. Trimming took 0 bases from V and 4 from J, leaving 10 bases between them. Germline assignment: CDR1 SGHKS and CDR2 YYEKEE (reference sequence). The CDR3 sequence: CASSLATSVTEAFF. The CDR3 DNA reads TGTGCCAGCAGCTTGGCCACCAGTGTCACTGAAGCTTTCTTT.

This clone was seen a few times. The CDR3 loop reads CASSSSGSSYGYTF. The CDR3 DNA sequence: TGTGCCAGCAGCTCATCGGGGTCTTCCTATGGCTACACCTTC. The chain recombines TRBV7-9 with TRBJ1-2; D uncertain. V gave up 4 bases and J gave up 4 bases, with 13 bases separating them. CDR1 SEHNR and CDR2 FQNEAQ come from the germline V gene (reference sequence). CDR3 size: 14 residues.

The rearrangement uses TRBV6-2 or TRBV6-3 and TRBJ2-3; 10 bases match TRBD2. The CDR3 runs 16 residues. Trimming took 0 bases from V and 5 from J; bases not matched to a gene: 5. Germline CDR1 and CDR2: MNHEY and SVGEGT. The CDR3 reads CASSYSKREGLDTQYF. As DNA, the CDR3 is TGTGCCAGCAGTTACTCTAAGCGGGAGGGCTTAGATACGCAGTATTTT.

The V and J genes are TRBV19 and TRBJ2-2, with unresolved D. V lost 1 base and J 6 bases, leaving 6 bases between the germline ends. Looked up from germline, CDR1 is LNHDA and CDR2 is SQIVND (reference sequence). The CDR3 covers 13 residues. The CDR3: CASSIGWPGELFF. As DNA, the CDR3 is TGTGCCAGTAGTATAGGATGGCCCGGGGAGCTGTTTTTT.